This T cell receptor beta chain was sequenced in a study of read filtering for tumor transcriptome and immune sequencing. With V trimmed by 5 bases and J by 5 bases, 11 bases remained unmatched. This CDR3 has 14 amino acids. CDR1 is DFQATT and CDR2 is SNEGSKA in the germline V gene (reference sequence). The library was built from roughly 400 ng RNA with molecular barcoded adaptors for alpha/delta and beta/gamma chains. TCRdb reprocessed the reads with MiXCR, giving one entry per CDR3 protein. This table has 45,000 to 55,000 distinct CDR3 sequences, roughly a fifth appearing once. This clonotype was counted many times.

The specimen sequenced was a population of CD138-negative cells sorted from bone marrow. The source is a donor over 35 with multiple myeloma. The rearrangement joins TRBV20-1 to TRBJ2-5; 7 nucleotides match TRBD2. For the CDR3, the DNA is TGCAGTGCTGGGCGGGAGTCCTTTTCCGAGACCCAGTACTTC. Protein sequence: CSAGRESFSETQYF.